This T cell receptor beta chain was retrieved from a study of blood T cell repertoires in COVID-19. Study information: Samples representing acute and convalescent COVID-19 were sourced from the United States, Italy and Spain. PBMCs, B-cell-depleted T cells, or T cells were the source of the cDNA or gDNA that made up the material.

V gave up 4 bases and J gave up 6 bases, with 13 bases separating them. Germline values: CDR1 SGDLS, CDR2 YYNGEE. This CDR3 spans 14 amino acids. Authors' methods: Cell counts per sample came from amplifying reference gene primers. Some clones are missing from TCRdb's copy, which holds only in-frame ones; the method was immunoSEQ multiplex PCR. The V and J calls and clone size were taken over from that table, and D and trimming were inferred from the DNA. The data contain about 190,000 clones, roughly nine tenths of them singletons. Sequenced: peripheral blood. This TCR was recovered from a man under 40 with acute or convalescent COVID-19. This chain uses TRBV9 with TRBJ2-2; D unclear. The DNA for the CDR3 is TGTGCCAGCAGCCCGCTCCAGTCCCCCGGGGAGCTGTTTTTT. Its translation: CASSPLQSPGELFF. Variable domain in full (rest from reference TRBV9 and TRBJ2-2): DSGVTQTPKHLITATGQRVTLRCSPRSGDLSVYWYQQSLDQGLQFLIQYYNGEERAKGNILERFSAQQFPDLHSELNLSSLELGDSALYFCASSPLQSPGELFFGEGSRLTVL.